This TCR beta chain was captured in a study of T cell responses to AZD1222 COVID-19 vaccine (TCRdb year 2021). For the wider study: AZD1222 recipients given second doses at about 4 weeks or at about 12 weeks were pooled, since spike-specific TCR depth and breadth were not found to differ between the two schedules. TCR sequencing was performed for roughly 250 trial participants, of whom about 200 were given two doses of AZD1222 and some 25 were given two doses of MenACWY control vaccine. Trial participants were enrolled into age subgroups of 18-55, 56-69 and 70-plus years, which contained around 150, 29 and 61 TCR-sequenced participants, respectively. What the authors observed across the whole study: Conclusions about previously exposed vaccinees are limited because only six or seven AZD1222 recipients were SARS-CoV-2 seropositive at baseline. No day 14 peak-response samples were available, so repertoires were characterized only after the peak T cell response. Vaccine-associated CD4 TCRs spanned the whole spike protein, with dominant responses in regions 160-218 and 743-854. A significant rise in spike-specific TCR breadth and depth was observed after two AZD1222 doses relative to day 0 and relative to MenACWY recipients. Epitopes outside the regions mutated in the B.1.351 and B.1.1.7 variants were reportedly recognized by nearly half of the unique spike-specific TCRs. Participants were mostly white British, with more females than males. The authors suggested clonal diversity may have been underestimated. In the small 56-69-year group, the increase in depth fell short of significance, most likely because of low power.

The CDR3 regions of human TCRbeta chains were analyzed by immunosequencing. In the authors' own workflow: Repertoire TCRs were checked for matches against a reference library of SARS-CoV-2-specific TCRs that had been generated using the MIRA antigen-specificity platform. Breadth meant the fraction of unique TCRs that were SARS-CoV-2-associated, whereas depth meant the fraction of total T cells that were SARS-CoV-2-associated. Each spike-specific TCR was assigned to its reactive spike region and to a CD4 or CD8 class using the MIRA data. Log10-transformed breadth and depth values were compared by one-way ANOVA with Sidak's multiple comparisons tests. Not all clones reach the TCRdb copy of this immuneACCESS table, which keeps in-frame sequences only. Checked studies attribute under half of the gap to unresolved V genes and leave the rest unexplained. V, J and clone size are taken as reported in that table, and D and trimming were inferred from the DNA itself. Here the sample has fewer than 110,000 clones; 80% to 90% occur a single time. More than 20% of the sample lies in the top ten.

Interpreted using the paper, the time point label stands for: baseline before first vaccination. Vaccinee samples came from UK trials COV001 and COV002, including a single-blind randomized controlled phase 2/3 trial of AZD1222 (ChAdOx1 nCoV-19) in healthy adults. Trial participant PBMC samples were collected at day 0 and day 28 after the second dose for TCRbeta chain sequencing. From a lookup of the germline V gene, CDR1 and CDR2 are SGHAT and FQNNGV. V drops 5 bases and J drops 0 bases, leaving 11 bases in between. The CDR3 sequence holds 15 residues, the cysteine and phenylalanine included. Just CDR3 DNA is preserved here, 45 bases in frame from base 1. About this clone itself: This clone's antigen is unknown. The record has no base qualities; no much larger clone is one base away.

This TCR came from an adult in good health. The specimen comprised peripheral blood, sampled on day 0 of AZD1222 vaccination. Recombination linked TRBV11-2 to TRBJ1-3; no D gene is confidently identified. The DNA sequence reads TGTGCCAGCAGCATCGACTGGAACTCTGGAAACACCATATATTTT. Its protein is CASSIDWNSGNTIYF.